The clone carrying this T cell receptor (beta chain) was found many times. The antigen is unknown. The CDR3 has 17 residues. V was pared by 5 bases and J by 0 bases, with 7 bases of the junction left unmatched. Time point denoted: healthy volunteer bleed at 2 weeks. The study extracted total RNA from unfractionated whole blood. Individual cDNA molecules had unique molecular identifiers attached to them by the library. One entry per CDR3 protein results from TCRdb running MiXCR on the RACE reads. Of roughly 130,000 distinct CDR3 sequences in the sample, approximately 10% were seen once. The data were taken from a study of human T cells and chemical hapten exposure. General observations from the study: The study found that DPC sensitization did not change TCRs above 1 in 1000 frequency.

Sample: whole blood. The clonotype originates from a male donor in good health. Some clones in this sample may be carry-over from other donors' samples. The rearrangement uses TRBV12-3 or TRBV12-4 and TRBJ2-7, with TRBD2 matching over 13 bases. The DNA for the CDR3 is TGTGCCAGCAGTGTGGGACTAGCGGGGAAATCCTCCTACGAGCAGTACTTC. It codes for CASSVGLAGKSSYEQYF.